The 6 T cell receptor beta chains given below trace back to one sample, sequenced in a study of vaccination and CD4 T cells after COVID-19. No antigens are known for them. The study sequenced cultured CD4+ T cell DNA using the Oncomine TCR Beta short-read assay. TCRdb re-analysed the PCR reads in MiXCR, keeping a single row per CDR3 protein. In the table there are about 20,000 distinct CDR3 sequences, under 60% of which are singletons. The treatment is: approximately nine-day PBMC culture with coronavirus spike peptide pools or control peptides (ViraFEST assay). The source was CD4+ T cells from blood, cultured in vitro, collected after SARS-CoV-2 vaccination. These receptors were collected from a human donor who had recovered from COVID-19.

This chain uses TRBV9 with TRBJ2-3, with D possibly matching TRBD2 (5 bases). The CDR3 is made up of 14 amino acids. The germline V and J ends were trimmed by 0 bases and 2 bases, with 7 bases remaining between them. CDR1 and CDR2 from the germline V gene are SGDLS and YYNGEE. CDR3 DNA sequence: TGTGCCAGCAGCGTAGTCGGGGTCACAGATACGCAGTATTTT. Translating it yields CASSVVGVTDTQYF.

The chain carries TRBV12-3 or TRBV12-4 and TRBJ1-5, with D unresolved. Trimming removed 8 bases from V and 7 bases from J, with 12 bases in between. The CDR3 spans 12 residues. The DNA of the CDR3 is TGTGCCAGCTCTAACACGGCCCAGCCCCAGCATTTT. Translation gives CASSNTAQPQHF.

The J gene is TRBJ1-2, the V gene TRBV20-1; 9 nucleotides agree with TRBD1. The CDR3 extends over 14 amino acids. The V gene end was trimmed by 6 bases and the J gene end by 6 bases; junction bases not matched to a gene: 11. Germline lookup yields CDR1 DFQATT and CDR2 SNEGSKA (reference sequence). CDR3 sequence: CSAGGQGHFDGYTF. The CDR3 DNA reads as TGCAGTGCGGGCGGACAGGGGCACTTTGATGGCTACACCTTC.

This clonotype was counted a few times. The chain combines TRBV7-9 with TRBJ1-5, with D unresolved. Germline V gene sequence: CDR1 SEHNR, CDR2 FQNEAQ (reference sequence). Deletions cut 3 bases from V and 7 bases from J, with 10 bases between. This CDR3 is built from 13 residues. CDR3 DNA: TGTGCCAGCAGCTTGGATGGGATCCAGCCCCAGCATTTT. Translation gives CASSLDGIQPQHF. Supplemented by reference TRBV7-9 and TRBJ1-5, the full variable domain reads DTGVSQNPRHKITKRGQNVTFRCDPISEHNRLYWYRQTLGQGPEFLTYFQNEAQLEKSRLLSDRFSAERPKGSFSTLEIQRTEQGDSAMYLCASSLDGIQPQHFGDGTRLSIL.

V gene TRBV10-2 combines with J gene TRBJ2-7, with D unclear. V lost 1 base and J 0 bases, leaving 7 bases between the germline ends. CDR3 length: 14 residues. Germline CDR1 reads WSHSY; CDR2 reads SAAADI. CDR3 sequence reads: CASSEFRSSYEQYF. In DNA form, the CDR3 reads TGCGCCAGCAGTGAGTTCAGGAGCTCCTACGAGCAGTACTTC.

The CDR3 bases are TGCAGCGTATCCCAGAGACTGAACACTGAAGCTTTCTTT. This sequence encodes CSVSQRLNTEAFF. V gene TRBV29-1 combines with J gene TRBJ1-1; D is unresolved. The CDR3 covers 13 residues. Germline CDR1 reads SQVTM; CDR2 reads ANQGSEA. Trimming removed 6 bases at V and 0 bases at J, with 11 bases between.